This TCR beta chain was sequenced during a study of OX40 agonist ivuxolimab in advanced cancers. Study at large: Ivuxolimab, which is an agonistic anti-OX40 (CD134) antibody, was administered to the patients.

Data came from immunoSEQ multiplex PCR; TCRdb stores just in-frame clones and leaves some out. Of about 93,000 clones listed, 85% to 95% are singletons. There are 17 residues in the CDR3. Germline V CDR1 and CDR2: ENHRY, SYGVKD. V dropped 0 bases and J dropped 1 base, with 15 bases sitting between them. This clone appeared a single time. The rearrangement uses TRBV10-3 and TRBJ1-2, with a possible D match to TRBD1 (5 bases). This TCR derives from an adult with an advanced solid tumor such as melanoma, head and neck, liver or kidney cancer. The sequenced sample was CD4+ or CD8+ T cells sorted from blood, obtained in a trial of the OX40 agonist ivuxolimab. For the CDR3, the DNA is TGTGCCATCAGTGAGTCGAGGAGGGACGGACGTAACTATGGCTACACCTTC. This encodes CAISESRRDGRNYGYTF.